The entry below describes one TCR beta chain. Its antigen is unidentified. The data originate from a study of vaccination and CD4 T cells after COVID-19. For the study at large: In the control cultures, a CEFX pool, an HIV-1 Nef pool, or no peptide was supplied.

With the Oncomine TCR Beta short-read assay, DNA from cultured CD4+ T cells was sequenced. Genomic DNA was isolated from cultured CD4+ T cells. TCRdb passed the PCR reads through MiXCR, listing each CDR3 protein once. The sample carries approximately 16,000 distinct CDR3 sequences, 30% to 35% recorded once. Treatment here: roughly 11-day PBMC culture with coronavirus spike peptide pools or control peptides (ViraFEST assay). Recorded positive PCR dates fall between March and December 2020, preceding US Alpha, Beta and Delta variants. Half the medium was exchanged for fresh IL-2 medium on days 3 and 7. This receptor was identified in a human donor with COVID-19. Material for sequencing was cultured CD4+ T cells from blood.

The DNA of the CDR3 is TGTGCCAGCAGTGAACCGGGACAGAAATATGGCTACACCTTC. Protein product: CASSEPGQKYGYTF. V is TRBV6-1 and J is TRBJ1-2; 7 positions agree with TRBD1. CDR3 length equals 14 residues. V shed 2 bases, J shed 5 bases, and the junction held 5 bases outside the gene matches. Looked up from germline, CDR1 is MNHNS and CDR2 is SASEGT.